The 23 T cell receptor beta chains presented below share a single source sample, sequenced in a study of T cell changes during pregnancy in multiple sclerosis. Clones were sequenced by immunoSEQ multiplex PCR, and TCRdb holds only the in-frame ones, with some missing. The sample gives approximately 44,000 clones, more than 90% of which show up once; about 0.51% is in the top ten. The source was CD4+ T cells from peripheral blood mononuclear cells, collected in the second trimester of pregnancy. All receptors come from a female donor in good health, enrolled as a control in a pregnancy study.

The rearrangement joins TRBV6-6 to TRBJ2-2; 8 nucleotides line up with TRBD2. The CDR3 consists of 15 residues. Germline V gives CDR1 MNHNY, CDR2 SVGAGI (reference sequence). Trimming at V came to 6 bases and at J to 3 bases, leaving 6 bases not matched to a gene. The CDR3 nucleotides read TGTGCCAGCAGGCCCAGCGGGGGCGACACCGGGGAGCTGTTTTTT. Amino acids: CASRPSGGDTGELFF.

This clone was seen only once. The V call is TRBV11-2, the J call TRBJ2-3, with 7 bases identical to TRBD1. V gave up 5 bases and J gave up 1 base; unmatched junction bases: 9. This CDR3 region has 16 residues. Germline V lookup: CDR1 SGHAT, CDR2 FQNNGV. This CDR3 reads CASSPYRDRRTDTQYF. The DNA of the CDR3 is TGTGCCAGCAGCCCTTACCGGGACAGACGCACAGATACGCAGTATTTT.

This sequence joins TRBV27 and TRBJ2-1, with 9 positions matching TRBD1. V was pared by 5 bases and J by 0 bases, with 8 bases of the junction left unmatched. This CDR3 is built from 17 residues. Germline-derived CDR1 and CDR2 are MNHEY and SMNVEV (reference sequence). This CDR3 is CASSPGQGIFSYNEQFF. The CDR3 DNA sequence: TGTGCCAGCAGTCCGGGACAGGGTATATTCTCCTACAATGAGCAGTTCTTC.

The chain joins TRBV30 to TRBJ2-1, with 11 positions matching TRBD2. The trim removed 3 bases at V and 6 bases at J, leaving 13 bases unmatched. This CDR3 has 17 amino acids. Germline assignment: CDR1 GTSNPN and CDR2 SVGIG (reference sequence). The CDR3 DNA is TGTGCCTGGAGCCGACTAGCGGGATTATCTCTGGGCAATGAGCAGTTCTTC. This codes for CAWSRLAGLSLGNEQFF.

The V call is TRBV14, the J call TRBJ1-1; D is uncertain. Deletions cut 2 bases from V and 1 base from J, with 11 bases between. Germline lookup yields CDR1 SGHDN and CDR2 FVKESK. This CDR3 contains 15 residues. This CDR3 is CASSQIRGANTEAFF. The CDR3 region has the DNA TGTGCCAGCAGCCAAATTCGAGGCGCGAACACTGAAGCTTTCTTT.

The V gene is TRBV9, the J gene TRBJ1-1, with 7 bases lining up with TRBD1. This CDR3 is built from 13 residues. With 0 bases clipped from V and 5 bases from J, the junction kept 1 base outside the gene matches. Germline CDR1 is SGDLS and CDR2 is YYNGEE. CDR3 in amino acids: CASSVVTGTEAFF. The CDR3 DNA reads as TGTGCCAGCAGCGTAGTGACAGGGACTGAAGCTTTCTTT.

The chain combines TRBV27 with TRBJ2-3; 9 bases map to TRBD2. The CDR3 spans 15 residues. Looked up from germline, CDR1 is MNHEY and CDR2 is SMNVEV (reference sequence). V gave up 6 bases and J gave up 9 bases; unmatched junction bases: 13. The CDR3 loop is CASSRTSGRVPTQYF. CDR3 nucleotide sequence: TGTGCCAGCAGCCGCACTAGCGGGCGGGTCCCAACGCAGTATTTT.

The genes are TRBV30 and TRBJ1-4, with 9 nucleotides matching TRBD1. The CDR3 is 15 residues long. After removal of 2 bases from V and 11 bases from J, the junction contained 12 bases not matched to a gene. CDR1 and CDR2 (germline): GTSNPN, SVGIG (reference sequence). The CDR3 DNA reads TGTGCCTGGAGTCGCACAGGGGGCTTTGGTTGGAAACTGTTTTTT. Residues: CAWSRTGGFGWKLFF.

This chain joins TRBV5-3 and TRBJ1-4, with D perhaps matching TRBD1 (5 bases). TRBV5-3 is an ORF for which the function is uncertain. Trimming stripped 9 bases from V and 0 bases from J, with 12 bases between. The CDR3 consists of 14 residues. CDR3 in amino acids: CAIRAGPTNEKLFF. In nucleotides, the CDR3 is TGTGCCATTCGCGCGGGACCAACTAATGAAAAACTGTTTTTT.

The rearrangement uses TRBV29-1 and TRBJ2-1, with D unclear. Germline loops: CDR1 SQVTM, CDR2 ANQGSEA. Trimming removed 3 bases from V and 9 bases from J, with 9 bases in between. The CDR3 is 11 residues long. CDR3 sequence (DNA): TGCAGCGTTGACCTAGTAGGTGAGCAGTTCTTC. It translates to CSVDLVGEQFF.

This chain connects TRBV30 to TRBJ2-7; TRBD2 matches 13 bases. V was pared by 4 bases and J by 2 bases, with 5 bases of the junction left unmatched. The CDR3 is 15 amino acids. Germline V CDR1 and CDR2: GTSNPN, SVGIG (reference sequence). The CDR3 protein is CAWNTGTSGAYEQYF. Written as DNA, the CDR3 is TGTGCCTGGAACACCGGGACTAGCGGGGCCTACGAGCAGTACTTC.

The chain employs TRBV25-1 and TRBJ1-3; a weak D match, TRBD1 (6 bases). CDR3 size: 15 residues. Germline lookup yields CDR1 MGHDK and CDR2 SYGVNS. Trimming took off 2 bases at V and 3 bases at J, with 11 bases between the two ends. CDR3 DNA: TGTGCCAGCAGTGAAGGGGGCGCAGGTGGAAACACCATATATTTT. As protein: CASSEGGAGGNTIYF. Complete variable domain (other parts from reference TRBV25-1 and TRBJ1-3): EADIYQTPRYLVIGTGKKITLECSQTMGHDKMYWYQQDPGMELHLIHYSYGVNSTEKGDLSSESTVSRIRTEHFPLTLESARPSHTSQYLCASSEGGAGGNTIYFGEGSWLTVV.

The chain is built from TRBV7-9 and TRBJ1-1; TRBD1 agrees at 7 bases. V was pared by 0 bases and J by 2 bases, with 6 bases of the junction left unmatched. The CDR3 is made up of 16 amino acids. Germline V gene lookup returns CDR1 SEHNR and CDR2 FQNEAQ (reference sequence). The CDR3 is CASSLAAKGANTEAFF. CDR3 nucleotide sequence: TGTGCCAGCAGCTTAGCTGCAAAGGGGGCAAACACTGAAGCTTTCTTT.

This chain joins TRBV28 and TRBJ1-5; D unresolved. The V gene lost 5 bases and the J gene lost 1 base, with 12 bases spanning the gap. Per the germline V gene, CDR1 is MDHEN and CDR2 is SYDVKM. The CDR3 consists of 15 residues. The CDR3 loop reads CASSQKGGSNQPQHF. Written as DNA, the CDR3 is TGTGCCAGCAGTCAAAAGGGCGGGAGCAATCAGCCCCAGCATTTT.

The chain has TRBV6-6 and TRBJ1-5; 7 nucleotides align to TRBD1. The J segment lost 0 bases and the V segment lost 5 bases, leaving 4 bases of the junction unmatched. CDR1 is MNHNY and CDR2 is SVGAGI in the germline V gene (reference sequence). The CDR3 length is 15 residues. Here the CDR3 DNA reads TGTGCCAGCAGTCGACAGGGAAATAGCAATCAGCCCCAGCATTTT. This codes for CASSRQGNSNQPQHF.

The chain links TRBV5-1 to TRBJ2-1; D gene uncertain. Germline loops: CDR1 SGHRS, CDR2 YFSETQ. Trimming left V 4 bases short and J 5 bases short, with 13 bases between. The CDR3 has 14 amino acids. The CDR3 DNA follows: TGCGCCAGCAGCACGGCTCAGCGCCACAATGAGCAGTTCTTC. This encodes CASSTAQRHNEQFF.

The CDR3 region is CASSVAGTSGSFSYNEQFF. The CDR3 nucleotides read TGTGCCAGCAGCGTAGCTGGGACTAGCGGGAGCTTTTCCTACAATGAGCAGTTCTTC. The chain has TRBV9 and TRBJ2-1; 14 nucleotides agree with TRBD2. CDR3 length: 19 amino acids. The V gene's germline CDR1 is SGDLS and CDR2 YYNGEE. With 0 bases clipped from V and 1 base from J, the junction kept 6 bases outside the gene matches.

The chain joins TRBV10-1 to TRBJ2-3; D is unresolved. There are 11 residues in the CDR3. Germline values: CDR1 WNHNN, CDR2 SYGVQD (reference sequence). V was cut by 3 bases and J by 8 bases, with 6 bases left in between. This chain's CDR3 is CASSDVSTQYF. The CDR3 nucleotides read TGCGCCAGCAGTGATGTTAGTACGCAGTATTTT.

The rearrangement links TRBV10-2 to TRBJ2-6, with D unresolved. Trimming removed 5 bases from V and 0 bases from J, with 8 bases in between. CDR3 length equals 15 residues. Looked up from germline, CDR1 is WSHSY and CDR2 is SAAADI. The CDR3 spells CASSYSPSGANVLTF. CDR3 DNA: TGCGCCAGCAGTTATTCCCCCTCTGGGGCCAACGTCCTGACTTTC.

The chain has TRBV6-6 and TRBJ2-7, with D tentatively TRBD2 (5 bases). V lost 6 bases to trimming and J lost 4 bases, with 19 bases between them. CDR3 length equals 15 residues. CDR1 is MNHNY, CDR2 SVGAGI, per germline (reference sequence). CDR3 loop: CASSRSAGPFYEQYF. The DNA for the CDR3 is TGTGCCAGCAGCCGCTCGGCGGGTCCATTTTACGAGCAGTACTTC.

In regard to this clone: The junction departs from germline at one end; a sequencing error may be responsible. V usage is TRBV7-7 and J usage is TRBJ2-2, with D possibly matching TRBD1 (6 bases). Germline V gives CDR1 SSHAT, CDR2 FNYEAQ (reference sequence). This CDR3 spans 12 amino acids. The CDR3 sequence is CASSAGDGELFF. For the CDR3, the DNA is TGTGCTAGCAGCGCAGGGGACGGGGAGCTGTTTTTT.

Worth noting for this clone: An end of the junction differs from the germline gene, which may be a read error. The chain links TRBV7-7 to TRBJ2-3, with 7 nucleotides matching TRBD2. Germline loops: CDR1 SSHAT, CDR2 FNYEAQ (reference sequence). The CDR3 covers 15 residues. The CDR3 nucleotides read TGTGCTAGCAGCTCGGGGGGAGGATTCACAGATACGCAGTATTTT. It translates to CASSSGGGFTDTQYF.

The CDR3 loop is CASSPRTSGSYEQYF. The CDR3 DNA reads TGTGCCAGCAGCCCCCGGACTAGCGGGAGTTACGAGCAGTACTTC. This chain links TRBV7-8 with TRBJ2-7, with 13 bases fitting TRBD2. The V gene end was trimmed by 5 bases and the J gene end by 4 bases; junction bases not matched to a gene: 5. CDR3 length: 15 amino acids. Germline lookup yields CDR1 SGHVS and CDR2 FQNEAQ.